The source of this T cell receptor (beta chain) is a study of regulatory T cells in long-lasting Graves disease. The time point: newly diagnosed GD, antithyroid drugs for less than 3 months. Following extraction of RNA from PBMCs, that RNA was used to make the TCR library. This clonotype showed up just a few times. Investigators prepared the TCR beta libraries by applying iRepertoire HTBI primers and Arm-PCR of CDR3 regions. TCRdb analysed the multiplex PCR reads with MiXCR anew, one entry per CDR3 protein. The top ten clones hold about a sixth of a sample with around 470,000 distinct CDR3 sequences, around 15% of them seen once. The germline V gene has CDR1 MDHEN and CDR2 SYDVKM. Trimming cost V 3 bases and J 3 bases, with 5 bases left between them. The CDR3 loop spans 12 amino acids. These sequences were also reported in another study, on T cells in Graves' hyperthyroidism and ophthalmopathy.

This specimen was peripheral blood mononuclear cells (PBMCs), taken at new diagnosis, from a patient treated with antithyroid drugs. This clonotype originated in a woman aged 45 to 65 with Graves disease. The chain is built from TRBV28 and TRBJ1-1; D ambiguous. CDR3 protein: CASSFGYTEAFF. The CDR3 DNA reads TGTGCCAGCAGTTTTGGGTACACTGAAGCTTTCTTT.